This T cell receptor (beta chain) was recovered during a study of human T cells and chemical hapten exposure. Stated time point: patch test 2, 6 weeks after DPC sensitization. Treatment reported: therapeutic diphenylcyclopropenone sensitization with weekly scalp DPC. At patch-test visits, sampling came before the patch test. As to this clonotype: This may be a read error: a much more frequent sequence differs by one nucleotide.

Germline V gives CDR1 DFQATT, CDR2 SNEGSKA (reference sequence). The CDR3 runs to 14 residues. TCRdb re-called the RACE reads through MiXCR, storing one row per CDR3 protein. The table shows tens of thousands of distinct CDR3 sequences, with less than 8% occurring only once. The chain employs TRBV20-1 and TRBJ2-3, with D tentatively TRBD1 (6 bases). The receptor comes from a woman aged 25-40 years with alopecia areata. Some clones in this sample may be carry-over from other donors' samples. Sequenced here: whole blood, sampled in connection with sensitization to the hapten diphenylcyclopropenone (DPC). The CDR3 reads CSALDSFRTETQYF. The CDR3 DNA sequence: TGCAGTGCCCTAGACAGCTTCAGGACAGAAACGCAGTATTTT.